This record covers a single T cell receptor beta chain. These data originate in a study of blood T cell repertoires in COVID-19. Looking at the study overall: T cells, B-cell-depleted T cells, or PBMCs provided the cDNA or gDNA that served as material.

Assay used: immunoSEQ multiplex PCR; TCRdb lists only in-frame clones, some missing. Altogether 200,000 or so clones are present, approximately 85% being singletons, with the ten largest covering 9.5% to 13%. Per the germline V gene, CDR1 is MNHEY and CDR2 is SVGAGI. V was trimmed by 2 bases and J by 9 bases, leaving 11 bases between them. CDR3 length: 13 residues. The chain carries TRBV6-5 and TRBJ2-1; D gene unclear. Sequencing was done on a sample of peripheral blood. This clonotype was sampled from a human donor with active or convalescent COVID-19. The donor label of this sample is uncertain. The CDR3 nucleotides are TGTGCCAGCAGTTACAATAGAATCGGTGAGCAGTTCTTC. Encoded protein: CASSYNRIGEQFF.